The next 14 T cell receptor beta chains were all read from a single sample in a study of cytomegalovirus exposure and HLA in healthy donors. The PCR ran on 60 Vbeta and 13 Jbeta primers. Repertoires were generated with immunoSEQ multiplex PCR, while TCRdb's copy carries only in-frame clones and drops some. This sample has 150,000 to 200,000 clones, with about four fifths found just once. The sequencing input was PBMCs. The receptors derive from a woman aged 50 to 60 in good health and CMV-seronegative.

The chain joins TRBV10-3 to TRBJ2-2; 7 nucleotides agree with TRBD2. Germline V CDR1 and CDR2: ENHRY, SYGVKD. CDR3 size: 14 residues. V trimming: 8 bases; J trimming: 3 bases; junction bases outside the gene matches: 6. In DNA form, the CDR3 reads TGTGCCATCCCGGGGGGTGGTGACACCGGGGAGCTGTTTTTT. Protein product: CAIPGGGDTGELFF.

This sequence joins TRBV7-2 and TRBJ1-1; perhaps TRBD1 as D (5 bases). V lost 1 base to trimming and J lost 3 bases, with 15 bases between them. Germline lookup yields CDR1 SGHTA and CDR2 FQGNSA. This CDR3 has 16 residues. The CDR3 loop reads CASSLGRRTGYTEAFF. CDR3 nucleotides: TGTGCCAGCAGCTTAGGAAGACGAACAGGATACACTGAAGCTTTCTTT.

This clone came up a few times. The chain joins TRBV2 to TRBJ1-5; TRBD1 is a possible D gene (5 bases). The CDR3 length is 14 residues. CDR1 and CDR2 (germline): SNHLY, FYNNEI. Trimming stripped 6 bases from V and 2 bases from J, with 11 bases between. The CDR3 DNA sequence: TGTGCCAGCAGGACAGTAGCTGGCAATCAGCCCCAGCATTTT. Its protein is CASRTVAGNQPQHF.

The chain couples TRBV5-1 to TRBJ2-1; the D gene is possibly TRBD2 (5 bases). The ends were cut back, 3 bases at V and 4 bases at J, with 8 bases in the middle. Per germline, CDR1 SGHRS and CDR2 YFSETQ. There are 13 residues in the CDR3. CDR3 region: CASSYGEYNEQFF. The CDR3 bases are TGCGCCAGCAGCTACGGGGAATACAATGAGCAGTTCTTC.

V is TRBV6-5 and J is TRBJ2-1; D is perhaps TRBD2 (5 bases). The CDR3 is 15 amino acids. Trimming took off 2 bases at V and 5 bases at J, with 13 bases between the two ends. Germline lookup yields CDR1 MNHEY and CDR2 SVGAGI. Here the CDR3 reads CASSYDRGFDNEQFF. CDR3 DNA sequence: TGTGCCAGCAGTTACGACCGGGGTTTCGACAATGAGCAGTTCTTC.

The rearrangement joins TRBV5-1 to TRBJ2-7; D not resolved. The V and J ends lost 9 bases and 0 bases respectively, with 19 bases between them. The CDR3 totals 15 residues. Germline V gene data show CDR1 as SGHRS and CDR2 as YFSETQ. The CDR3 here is CATRTTMGSSYEQYF. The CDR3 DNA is TGCGCCACCAGAACCACGATGGGCAGCTCCTACGAGCAGTACTTC. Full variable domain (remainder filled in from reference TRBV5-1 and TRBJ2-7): KAGVTQTPRYLIKTRGQQVTLSCSPISGHRSVSWYQQTPGQGLQFLFEYFSETQRNKGNFPGRFSGRQFSNSRSEMNVSTLELGDSALYLCATRTTMGSSYEQYFGPGTRLTVT.

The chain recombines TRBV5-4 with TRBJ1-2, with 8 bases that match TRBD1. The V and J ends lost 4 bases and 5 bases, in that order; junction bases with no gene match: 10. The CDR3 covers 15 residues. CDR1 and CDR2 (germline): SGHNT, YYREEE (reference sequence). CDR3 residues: CASSTDRAYSYGYTF. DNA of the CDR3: TGTGCCAGCAGCACGGACAGGGCCTACTCTTATGGCTACACCTTC.

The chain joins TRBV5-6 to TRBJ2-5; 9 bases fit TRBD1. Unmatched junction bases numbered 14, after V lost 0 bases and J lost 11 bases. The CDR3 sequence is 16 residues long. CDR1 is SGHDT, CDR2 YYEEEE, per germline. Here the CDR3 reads CASSLGQGVGLGEQYF. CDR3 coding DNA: TGTGCCAGCAGCTTGGGACAGGGGGTTGGGTTGGGAGAGCAGTACTTC.

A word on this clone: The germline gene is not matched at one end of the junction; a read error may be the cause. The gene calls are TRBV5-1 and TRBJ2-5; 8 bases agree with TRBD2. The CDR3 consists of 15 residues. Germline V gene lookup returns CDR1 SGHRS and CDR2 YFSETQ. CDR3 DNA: TGCGCCAGCAGCTCCTTGGGCGGGGGGCAAGAGGCCCAGTACTTC. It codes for CASSSLGGGQEAQYF.

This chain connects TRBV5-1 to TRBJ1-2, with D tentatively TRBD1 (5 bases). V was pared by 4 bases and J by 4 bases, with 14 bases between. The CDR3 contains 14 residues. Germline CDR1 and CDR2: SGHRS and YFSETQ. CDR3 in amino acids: CASSRGGSTYGYTF. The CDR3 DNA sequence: TGCGCCAGCAGCCGCGGGGGGTCTACCTATGGCTACACCTTC.

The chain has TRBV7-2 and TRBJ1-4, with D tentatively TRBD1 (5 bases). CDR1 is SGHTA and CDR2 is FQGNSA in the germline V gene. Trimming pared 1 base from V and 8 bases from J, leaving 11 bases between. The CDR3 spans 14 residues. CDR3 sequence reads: CASSLGGKREKLFF. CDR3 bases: TGTGCCAGCAGCTTAGGGGGCAAGAGGGAAAAACTGTTTTTT.

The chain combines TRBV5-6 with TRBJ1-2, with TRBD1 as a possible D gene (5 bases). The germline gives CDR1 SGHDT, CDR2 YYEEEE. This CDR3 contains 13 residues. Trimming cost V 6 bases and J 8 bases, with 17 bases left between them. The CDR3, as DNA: TGTGCCAGCACAATAGGAGGGGCAGAAGGCTACACCTTC. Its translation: CASTIGGAEGYTF. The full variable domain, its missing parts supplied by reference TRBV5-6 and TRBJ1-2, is DAGVTQSPTHLIKTRGQQVTLRCSPKSGHDTVSWYQQALGQGPQFIFQYYEEEERQRGNFPDRFSGHQFPNYSSELNVNALLLGDSALYLCASTIGGAEGYTFGSGTRLTVV.

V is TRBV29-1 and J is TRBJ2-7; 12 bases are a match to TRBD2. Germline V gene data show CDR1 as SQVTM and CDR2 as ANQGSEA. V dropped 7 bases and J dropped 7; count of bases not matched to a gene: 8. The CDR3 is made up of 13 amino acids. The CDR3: CSARLAGVGEQYF. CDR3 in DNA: TGCAGCGCAAGACTAGCGGGAGTGGGGGAGCAGTACTTC.

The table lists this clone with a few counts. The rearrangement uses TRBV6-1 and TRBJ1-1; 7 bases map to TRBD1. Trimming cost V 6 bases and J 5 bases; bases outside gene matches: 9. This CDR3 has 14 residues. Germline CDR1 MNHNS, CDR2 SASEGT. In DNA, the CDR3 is TGTGCCAGCAGGCTCCAGGGGGTAGGAACTGAAGCTTTCTTT. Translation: CASRLQGVGTEAFF.